Presented here are 18 T cell receptor beta chains from one specimen sequenced in a study of OX40 agonist ivuxolimab in advanced cancers. Only in-frame clones appear in the TCRdb table, and some are missing; sequencing was by immunoSEQ multiplex PCR. In the table there are tens of thousands of clones, 90% of which are singletons. The sequencing here drew on CD4+ or CD8+ T cells sorted from blood, taken in a trial of the OX40 agonist ivuxolimab. All receptors derive from an adult with an advanced solid tumor such as melanoma, head and neck, liver or kidney cancer.

The chain carries TRBV7-3 and TRBJ2-1, with 12 bases identical to TRBD2. V lost 5 bases, J lost 8 bases, and 10 bases stayed unmatched. Germline CDR1 reads SGHTA; CDR2 reads FQGTGA. This CDR3 is built from 16 residues. In DNA, the CDR3 is TGTGCCAGCAGCCAACACACTAGCGGGGGGTTGGATGAGCAGTTCTTC. Protein sequence: CASSQHTSGGLDEQFF.

This clone was observed a single time. The chain employs TRBV18 and TRBJ2-7; the match to TRBD2 covers 10 bases. J gave up 5 bases and V 6 bases, and 13 bases lay outside the gene matches. The V gene's germline CDR1 is KGHSH and CDR2 LQKENI. This CDR3 contains 16 residues. The CDR3 spells CASSTSPSGGVDEQYF. The CDR3 nucleotides read TGTGCCAGCTCTACCAGTCCTAGCGGGGGAGTAGACGAGCAGTACTTC.

The chain employs TRBV6-4 and TRBJ1-4; 7 nucleotides agree with TRBD1. Looked up from germline, CDR1 is MRHNA and CDR2 is SNTAGT. The CDR3 is 13 amino acids. The V and J ends lost 5 bases and 7 bases, in that order; junction bases with no gene match: 4. CDR3 bases: TGTGCCAGCAGTAGACAGGGCGGTGAAAAACTGTTTTTT. As protein: CASSRQGGEKLFF.

This sequence joins TRBV6-1 and TRBJ2-1, with 9 bases matching TRBD2. The CDR3 has 15 residues. The ends lost 6 bases at V and 7 bases at J; junction bases unmatched: 10. The germline CDR1 and CDR2 sequences are MNHNS and SASEGT. This chain's CDR3 is CASSLIGREGNEQFF. The CDR3 DNA is TGTGCCAGCAGCCTAATAGGGCGGGAGGGAAATGAGCAGTTCTTC.

The rearrangement uses TRBV30 and TRBJ1-2; possible D gene TRBD1, 6 bases. Germline values: CDR1 GTSNPN, CDR2 SVGIG (reference sequence). V was trimmed by 0 bases and J by 7 bases, leaving 24 bases between them. CDR3 size: 17 residues. The DNA of the CDR3 is TGTGCCTGGAGTGTTTCACCGTTCGGTCAGGAACAGGGTGGCTACACCTTC. Amino acid sequence: CAWSVSPFGQEQGGYTF.

This clone was seen just once. The rearrangement links TRBV28 to TRBJ2-1; 11 bases align to TRBD2. This CDR3 is 16 amino acids long. Germline V gives CDR1 MDHEN, CDR2 SYDVKM. J gave up 8 bases and V 3 bases, and 9 bases lay outside the gene matches. CDR3 loop: CASSFIDLAGGDEQFF. The CDR3 bases are TGTGCCAGCAGTTTCATAGACCTAGCGGGGGGCGATGAGCAGTTCTTC.

The rearrangement joins TRBV7-3 to TRBJ2-7; D gene uncertain. The CDR3 is made up of 19 amino acids. Trimming removed 5 bases at V and 2 bases at J, with 28 bases between. CDR1 is SGHTA, CDR2 FQGTGA, per germline. Written as DNA, the CDR3 is TGTGCCAGCAGCGATACCCAGCGACCCGTCACTCCCCCCCCCTACGAGCAGTACTTC. The encoded protein is CASSDTQRPVTPPPYEQYF. The entire variable domain, with the rest obtained from reference TRBV7-3 and TRBJ2-7, is as follows: GAGVSQTPSNKVTEKGKYVELRCDPISGHTALYWYRQSLGQGPEFLIYFQGTGAADDSGLPNDRFFAVRPEGSVSTLKIQRTERGDSAVYLCASSDTQRPVTPPPYEQYFGPGTRLTVT.

The V and J genes are TRBV11-1 and TRBJ2-7, with D possibly being TRBD1 (6 bases). The CDR3 is made up of 15 amino acids. Germline CDR1 SGHAT, CDR2 FQDESV (reference sequence). V was cut by 2 bases and J by 6 bases, with 17 bases left in between. The CDR3: CASSLRDTGVFEQYF. The CDR3 region has the DNA TGTGCCAGCAGCTTAAGGGACACCGGTGTTTTCGAGCAGTACTTC.

J is TRBJ2-1 and V is TRBV5-1; D is tentatively TRBD1 or TRBD2 (5 bases each). The CDR3 runs 15 residues. Trimming took 0 bases from V and 7 from J, leaving 14 bases between them. Germline-derived CDR1 and CDR2 are SGHRS and YFSETQ. DNA of the CDR3: TGCGCCAGCAGCTTGGCCGATAGGGGACCAAATGAGCAGTTCTTC. It encodes CASSLADRGPNEQFF.

The chain links TRBV6-1 to TRBJ1-5; D call uncertain. The V gene's germline CDR1 is MNHNS and CDR2 SASEGT. Trimming removed 3 bases at V and 3 bases at J, with 12 bases between. CDR3 length: 15 residues. CDR3 DNA sequence: TGTGCCAGCAGTGAGGCGGCAACCCTCAATCAGCCCCAGCATTTT. It yields the protein CASSEAATLNQPQHF.

The V and J genes are TRBV19 and TRBJ2-1; 7 nucleotides line up with TRBD2. The CDR3 consists of 15 residues. V lost 3 bases and J lost 7; bases outside the gene matches: 9. CDR1 is LNHDA and CDR2 is SQIVND in the germline V gene (reference sequence). CDR3 bases: TGTGCCAGTAGTATGATGGGACTAAGGAATAATGAGCAGTTCTTC. The encoded protein is CASSMMGLRNNEQFF.

The chain has TRBV4-1 and TRBJ2-3; D gene unclear. V was pared by 4 bases and J by 0 bases, with 11 bases between. Germline CDR1 and CDR2: MGHRA and YSYEKL. CDR3 length: 15 residues. In DNA, the CDR3 is TGCGCCAGCAGCCTACTCCAGCAGAGCACAGATACGCAGTATTTT. It yields the protein CASSLLQQSTDTQYF.

This chain connects TRBV14 to TRBJ2-1; D is undetermined. Germline V lookup: CDR1 SGHDN, CDR2 FVKESK. The CDR3 spans 13 residues. Trimming left V 4 bases short and J 4 bases short, with 8 bases between. This CDR3 reads CASSRNLYNEQFF. In nucleotides, the CDR3 is TGTGCCAGCAGCCGTAACCTTTACAATGAGCAGTTCTTC.

This clone was detected a few times. The V call is TRBV6-1, the J call TRBJ1-1; no definite D call. From germline, CDR1 is MNHNS and CDR2 SASEGT. Trimming cost V 6 bases and J 4 bases, with 12 bases left between them. The CDR3 is 13 amino acids. The CDR3 DNA follows: TGTGCCAGCAGCCTCAATCCGGGCACTGAAGCTTTCTTT. It translates to CASSLNPGTEAFF.

The chain recombines TRBV28 with TRBJ2-2, with TRBD2 matching over 14 bases. Trimming took 3 bases from V and 6 from J; bases not matched to a gene: 6. The CDR3 contains 17 residues. Germline V gene lookup returns CDR1 MDHEN and CDR2 SYDVKM. CDR3 nucleotides: TGTGCCAGCAGTTTTGGGAGGACTAGCGGGGGGCCCGGGGAGCTGTTTTTT. Its translation: CASSFGRTSGGPGELFF.

The rearrangement joins TRBV7-8 to TRBJ1-5, with unresolved D. Germline lookup yields CDR1 SGHVS and CDR2 FQNEAQ. The V and J ends lost 8 bases and 4 bases respectively, with 9 bases between them. This CDR3 has 12 residues. CDR3 residues: CASQPANQPQHF. CDR3 DNA: TGTGCCAGCCAACCGGCAAATCAGCCCCAGCATTTT.

This rearrangement joins TRBV6-6 to TRBJ2-5, with TRBD2 identical over 8 bases. CDR1 and CDR2 from the germline V gene are MNHNY and SVGAGI (reference sequence). The CDR3 has 15 amino acids. The V gene end was trimmed by 0 bases and the J gene end by 4 bases; junction bases not matched to a gene: 4. The CDR3 region has the DNA TGTGCCAGCAGTTACTCTCCGGGGGGGAGAGAGACCCAGTACTTC. It is translated as CASSYSPGGRETQYF.

The chain carries TRBV30 and TRBJ1-1; no clear D. This CDR3 comprises 18 residues. Germline values: CDR1 GTSNPN, CDR2 SVGIG (reference sequence). Trimming took off 0 bases at V and 0 bases at J, with 20 bases between the two ends. As DNA, the CDR3 is TGTGCCTGGAGTGTACGATTGACGCATAGGGTATTGAACACTGAAGCTTTCTTT. Amino acid sequence: CAWSVRLTHRVLNTEAFF.